The 8 T cell receptor beta chains below come from one sample, sequenced in a study of Ad26.COV2.S vaccination and SARS-CoV-2 variants. Treatment in this sample: around 19 received Ad26.COV2.S at low or high dose, single or two shots; several received placebo; per-sample allocation not given. Sampling happened 63 days after the first vaccine or placebo injection. Assay used: immunoSEQ multiplex PCR; TCRdb lists only in-frame clones, some missing. The sample lists approximately 300,000 clones; 70% to 90% were seen once. This specimen consisted of peripheral blood, obtained in a trial of Ad26.COV2.S vaccine versus placebo. The source of these receptors is a person aged 18-65 years who received the Ad26.COV2.S COVID-19 vaccine or a placebo.

CDR3 sequence (DNA): TGTGCCAGTAGTATAGTTGAGACAGATTTACCCCAAGAGACCCAGTACTTC. It encodes CASSIVETDLPQETQYF. The chain employs TRBV19 and TRBJ2-5; D is perhaps TRBD1 (5 bases). The CDR3 has 17 amino acids. Germline lookup yields CDR1 LNHDA and CDR2 SQIVND (reference sequence). V dropped 1 base and J dropped 1 base, with 16 bases sitting between them.

This sequence joins TRBV11-2 and TRBJ1-1; possibly TRBD1 for D (6 bases). The CDR3 sequence is 13 residues long. Trimming took off 2 bases at V and 7 bases at J, with 11 bases between the two ends. The germline gives CDR1 SGHAT, CDR2 FQNNGV. The CDR3 loop is CASSLQGYGEAFF. Here the CDR3 DNA reads TGTGCCAGCAGCTTACAGGGGTATGGTGAAGCTTTCTTT.

The count of this clone is one. The chain employs TRBV7-8 and TRBJ2-7, with D possibly matching TRBD1 (6 bases). The CDR3 is 15 residues long. Germline assignment: CDR1 SGHVS and CDR2 FQNEAQ. Trimming removed 5 bases at V and 1 base at J, with 15 bases between. CDR3 nucleotides: TGTGCCAGCAGCCGAGATACAGGACAGTCCTACGAGCAGTACTTC. It translates to CASSRDTGQSYEQYF.

CDR3 in amino acids: CASCGQVVEKLFF. DNA for the CDR3: TGTGCCAGCTGCGGACAGGTAGTTGAAAAACTGTTTTTT. This chain joins TRBV2 and TRBJ1-4, with 7 bases matching TRBD1. The CDR3 sequence is 13 residues long. Trimming removed 8 bases from V and 7 bases from J; junction bases left unmatched: 7. The germline V gene has CDR1 SNHLY and CDR2 FYNNEI.

The chain is built from TRBV5-6 and TRBJ1-2; D is unresolved. Germline CDR1 and CDR2: SGHDT and YYEEEE. This CDR3 region has 15 residues. V gave up 1 base and J gave up 4 bases, with 14 bases separating them. In DNA, the CDR3 is TGTGCCAGCAGCTTGTGGTTGTCGGCCAGCTATGGCTACACCTTC. Residues: CASSLWLSASYGYTF.

For this clone: Other DNA sequences in this specimen translate into the identical CDR3. V is TRBV5-1 and J is TRBJ1-1; 7 nucleotides align to TRBD1. The CDR3 has 14 amino acids. Germline-derived CDR1 and CDR2 are SGHRS and YFSETQ. V dropped 0 bases and J dropped 4; count of bases not matched to a gene: 3. In DNA form, the CDR3 reads TGCGCCAGCAGCTTGGCTGCAGGGGGCACTGAAGCTTTCTTT. Amino acid sequence: CASSLAAGGTEAFF.

The chain is built from TRBV30 and TRBJ2-7, with TRBD1 matching 8 bases. There are 14 residues in the CDR3. CDR1 and CDR2 from the germline V gene are GTSNPN and SVGIG (reference sequence). V trimming: 5 bases; J trimming: 5 bases; junction bases outside the gene matches: 11. This CDR3 reads CAWEIGQGPHEQYF. CDR3 DNA sequence: TGTGCCTGGGAAATCGGACAGGGCCCGCACGAGCAGTACTTC.

The chain recombines TRBV25-1 with TRBJ1-1; no firm D call. CDR1 is MGHDK and CDR2 is SYGVNS in the germline V gene. The CDR3 is 13 residues long. V was pared by 4 bases and J by 10 bases, with 16 bases between. CDR3 amino acids: CASSALEVAGAFF. In nucleotides, the CDR3 is TGTGCCAGCAGTGCCTTAGAGGTGGCCGGAGCTTTCTTT.